The rows below give T cell receptor beta chains drawn from one sample of a study of cytomegalovirus exposure and HLA in healthy donors. Clones were sequenced by immunoSEQ multiplex PCR, and TCRdb holds only the in-frame ones, with some missing. The table includes about 160,000 clones, over 75% detected once. Sequencing used PBMCs. These receptors all come from a woman aged 45-65 years in good health and CMV-seropositive. CDR3s include the opening cysteine and the closing phenylalanine or tryptophan. Fields, in order: clone size, J gene, D gene, V gene, CDR3 protein, CDR3 DNA. D genes are given only for firm matches. The size entry is marked missing in some rows and otherwise reads once, few, many or a size class.

-	TRBJ1-2	-	TRBV28	CASSYGGLYGYTF	TGTGCCAGCAGTTACGGGGGACTCTATGGCTACACCTTC
-	TRBJ1-2	-	TRBV6-5	CASSYSRLNDGYTF	TGTGCCAGCAGTTACTCTCGACTAAACGATGGCTACACCTTC
-	TRBJ2-7	-	TRBV19	CASSIDISYEQYF	TGTGCCAGTAGTATCGACATCAGCTACGAGCAGTACTTC
-	TRBJ2-1	-	TRBV25-1	CASSEWEEMKQFF	TGTGCCAGCAGTGAATGGGAGGAGATGAAGCAGTTCTTC
-	TRBJ2-7	TRBD2	TRBV6-5	CASSYSSSGGEYEQYF	TGTGCCAGCAGTTACTCGAGTAGCGGGGGGGAATACGAGCAGTACTTC
-	TRBJ1-1	TRBD1	TRBV7-8	CASSLGGGGVGTEAFF	TGTGCCAGCAGCTTAGGCGGAGGGGGCGTGGGCACTGAAGCTTTCTTT
-	TRBJ1-1	-	TRBV7-2	CASSLGQQLVNTEAFF	TGTGCCAGCAGCTTAGGACAACAGTTAGTGAACACTGAAGCTTTCTTT
-	TRBJ1-5	-	TRBV9	CASSVDGQGNQPQHF	TGTGCCAGCAGCGTAGATGGCCAGGGGAATCAGCCCCAGCATTTT
-	TRBJ2-3	TRBD2	TRBV5-6	CASTPSLGLAGEDTQYF	TGTGCCAGCACCCCGTCCTTGGGGCTAGCGGGAGAAGATACGCAGTATTTT
-	TRBJ2-1	TRBD2	TRBV19	CASSLMGTSGRSFNEQFF	TGTGCCAGTAGTCTAATGGGGACTAGCGGGAGAAGTTTCAATGAGCAGTTCTTC
once	TRBJ2-2	-	TRBV11-2	CASSLGSGELFF	TGTGCCAGCAGCCTGGGGAGCGGGGAGCTGTTTTTT
-	TRBJ1-2	-	TRBV7-2	CASSFDRRIEGYTF	TGTGCCAGCAGCTTCGACAGGCGGATCGAAGGCTACACCTTC
-	TRBJ1-1	TRBD1	TRBV15	CATQMYRGLNTEAFF	TGTGCCACCCAGATGTACAGGGGATTGAACACTGAAGCTTTCTTT
-	TRBJ2-3	-	TRBV4-2	CASSQTLLRGTSRADTQYF	TGTGCCAGCAGCCAAACCTTACTGAGGGGGACGAGTAGGGCAGATACGCAGTATTTT
once	TRBJ2-6	-	TRBV7-8	CASSLTTGANVLTF	TGTGCCAGCAGCTTGACTACGGGGGCCAACGTCCTGACTTTC
-	TRBJ1-2	-	TRBV27	CASSFLDRPYGYTF	TGTGCCAGCAGTTTCCTCGACAGGCCCTATGGCTACACCTTC
-	TRBJ2-7	-	TRBV7-9	CASSPRGYEQYF	TGTGCCAGCAGCCCCCGGGGTTACGAGCAGTACTTC
-	TRBJ2-1	-	TRBV7-3	CASSLSIYNEQFF	TGTGCCAGCAGCTTAAGTATTTACAATGAGCAGTTCTTC
once	TRBJ2-2	-	TRBV10-1	CASRALRTGELFF	TGCGCCAGCAGAGCCCTGCGCACCGGGGAGCTGTTTTTT
-	TRBJ2-2	-	TRBV4-1	CASSPLTGSGGELFF	TGCGCCAGCAGCCCCCTCACGGGGAGCGGCGGGGAGCTGTTTTTT
-	TRBJ2-6	-	TRBV5-4	CASSLGGPTSSGANVLTF	TGTGCCAGCAGCCTGGGGGGACCGACTAGCTCTGGGGCCAACGTCCTGACTTTC
-	TRBJ2-1	-	TRBV15	CATSRDHPRYGGVQVEQFF	TGTGCCACCAGCAGAGATCACCCACGGTATGGCGGGGTACAGGTTGAGCAGTTCTTC